Here is one TCR beta chain with its context. Its antigen is unknown. Base quality data are lacking; no much larger clone is found one base away. The immunoSEQ Assay, a bias-controlled multiplex PCR, was used to amplify TCRbeta CDR3 regions from genomic DNA. The paper's data handling went like this. The number of nucleated cells in each sample was estimated from the amplification of reference gene primers within the assay. To quantify the absolute abundance of each unique TCRbeta CDR3 rearrangement, sequence reads were collapsed and filtered. Productive Simpson clonality was computed per sample as the square root of Simpson's diversity index over productive rearrangements. Imported from immuneACCESS, the table was reduced by TCRdb to in-frame sequences with V and J called. These copies leave out some clones; in studies compared against another copy, an unresolved V gene accounts for under half, and the cause of the remainder is not known. V and J calls and clone size are copied from that table; D and trimming were computed from the DNA. The sample includes about 330,000 clones, with approximately 88% observed a single time. Together, the top ten hold roughly 9.9% of the sample.

These data come from a study of blood T cell repertoires in COVID-19 (dated by TCRdb to the early 2020s). Regarding the study in general: The collaborator samples originated in the United States, Italy and Spain and spanned the acute and convalescent phases of COVID-19. Where available, HLA class I and class II types were obtained from metadata supplied by the sample provider rather than from assay-based typing. Subjects who had been exposed to COVID-19, were actively infected with it, or had recovered from it provided the deeply sampled blood TCRbeta repertoires that made up the dataset. The repertoires were made available in a free public database intended to serve as a resource for research on the immune response to SARS-CoV-2. The prospective study material was composed of cDNA or gDNA derived from T cells, B-cell-depleted T cells, or PBMCs. A de-identified subject ID, COVID-19 status, age in years and sex were almost always included in the sample metadata. Samples came from the ongoing ImmuneRACE study (first 160 participants) plus 1,254 subjects from 6 global collaborators.

Between the V and J ends, shortened by 2 bases and 6 bases respectively, the junction contains 10 bases. The CDR3 numbers 13 residues from cysteine through phenylalanine. Only CDR3 DNA remains: 39 bases, in frame from the first base. CDR1 and CDR2 (MNHEY, SVGAGI) derive from the germline V gene. One collaborating source in Seattle enrolled patients during active infection and followed them longitudinally through the course of disease. Each collaborating institution followed its own protocols to collect whole blood in K2EDTA tubes. Collaborator samples were shipped for TCRbeta analysis as frozen whole blood, isolated PBMCs, or DNA extracted from either sample type. Results and caveats for the whole study, not just this receptor: The amount of clinical and demographic metadata varied by source and participant and was provided uncurated.

This chain is built from TRBV6-5 and TRBJ1-1, and the D gene may be TRBD1, 5 bases matching. The receptor comes from a man aged 25-45 years with COVID-19, enrolled during active disease. The sample taken for sequencing was peripheral blood. The nucleotide sequence reads TGTGCCAGCAGTTACCGTCCAGGGTCTGAAGCTTTCTTT. Protein translation: CASSYRPGSEAFF.